These 10 T cell receptor beta chains share one sample of origin, sequenced in a study of monozygotic twins with inflammatory bowel disease. TCRdb reprocessed the 5' RACE reads and stores each CDR3 protein as one record, lacking DNA. This sample's table reports just over 300,000 distinct CDR3 sequences. What was sequenced was blood. The receptors derive from a human donor with ulcerative colitis or Crohn's disease, or a healthy co-twin of an affected twin (not recorded which).

V is TRBV5-5 and J is TRBJ2-6. Germline CDR1 is SGHKS and CDR2 is YYEKEE (reference sequence). The length of the CDR3 is 16 residues. The CDR3 sequence: CASSSPESSGANVLTF.

The chain employs TRBV5-1 and TRBJ2-1; the D call from TCRdb, TRBD2, cannot be confirmed without DNA. This CDR3 has 15 amino acids. The germline V gene has CDR1 SGHRS and CDR2 YFSETQ. The CDR3 is CASSQSGGPDNEQFF.

The chain links TRBV7-2 to TRBJ2-7; as DNA is missing, the TRBD1 call by TCRdb cannot be tested. This CDR3 is built from 12 residues. Germline CDR1 reads SGHTA; CDR2 reads FQGNSA. CDR3 loop: CASSSRGEIGYF.

The genes are TRBV27 and TRBJ1-6. Looked up from germline, CDR1 is MNHEY and CDR2 is SMNVEV (reference sequence). The CDR3 has 12 amino acids. CDR3 residues: CASSLSSSPLHF.

This rearrangement joins TRBV5-1 to TRBJ2-1; TCRdb's D gene call, TRBD1, goes unchecked for lack of DNA. The CDR3 totals 18 residues. Per the germline V gene, CDR1 is SGHRS and CDR2 is YFSETQ. CDR3 sequence: CASSLVGTGGFPYNEQFF.

This sequence joins TRBV6-1 and TRBJ1-2; the D call from TCRdb, TRBD1, cannot be confirmed without DNA. There are 13 residues in the CDR3. Looked up from germline, CDR1 is MNHNS and CDR2 is SASEGT. The CDR3 here is CASSDQGNYGSTF.

The V and J genes are TRBV24-1 and TRBJ2-1; TCRdb gives TRBD2 as the D gene, but with no DNA this cannot be confirmed. The CDR3 is 16 residues long. Looked up from germline, CDR1 is KGHDR and CDR2 is SFDVKD. The CDR3 sequence: CATSDETSAAYNEQFF.

V gene TRBV28 combines with J gene TRBJ2-7; checking the TCRdb D call of TRBD1 is not possible without DNA. Germline loops: CDR1 MDHEN, CDR2 SYDVKM. This CDR3 has 13 residues. CDR3 loop: CASNDRGIYEQYF.

This sequence joins TRBV7-2 and TRBJ2-7. The CDR3 has 13 residues. The germline gives CDR1 SGHTA, CDR2 FQGNSA. CDR3 in amino acids: CASSFGLQSEQYF.

The rearrangement uses TRBV12-3 or TRBV12-4 and TRBJ2-2; TCRdb calls TRBD2, which cannot be checked without DNA. The CDR3 is made up of 14 amino acids. The CDR3 spells CASGRLAFTGELFF.